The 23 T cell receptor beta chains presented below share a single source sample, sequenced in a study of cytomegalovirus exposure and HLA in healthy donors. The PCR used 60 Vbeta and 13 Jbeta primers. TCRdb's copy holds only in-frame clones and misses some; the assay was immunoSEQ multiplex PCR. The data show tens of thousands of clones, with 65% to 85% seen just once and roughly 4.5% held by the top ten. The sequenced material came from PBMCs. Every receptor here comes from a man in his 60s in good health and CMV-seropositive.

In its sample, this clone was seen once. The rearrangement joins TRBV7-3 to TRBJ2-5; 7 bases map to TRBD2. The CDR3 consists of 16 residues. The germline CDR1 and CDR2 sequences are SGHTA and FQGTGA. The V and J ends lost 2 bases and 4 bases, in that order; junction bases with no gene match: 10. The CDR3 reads CASSLAASGGVETQYF. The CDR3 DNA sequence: TGTGCCAGCAGCTTAGCGGCTAGCGGAGGGGTAGAGACCCAGTACTTC.

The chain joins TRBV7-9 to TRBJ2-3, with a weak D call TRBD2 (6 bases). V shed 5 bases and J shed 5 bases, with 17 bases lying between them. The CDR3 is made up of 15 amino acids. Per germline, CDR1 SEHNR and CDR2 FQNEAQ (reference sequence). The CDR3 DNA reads TGTGCCAGCAGCATCCGGACTAACGTACGAGATACGCAGTATTTT. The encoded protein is CASSIRTNVRDTQYF.

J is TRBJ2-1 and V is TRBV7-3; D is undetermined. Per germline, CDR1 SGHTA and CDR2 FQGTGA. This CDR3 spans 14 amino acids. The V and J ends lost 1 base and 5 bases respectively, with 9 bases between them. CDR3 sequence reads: CASSLRLRDNEQFF. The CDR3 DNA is TGTGCCAGCAGCTTAAGACTTAGAGACAATGAGCAGTTCTTC.

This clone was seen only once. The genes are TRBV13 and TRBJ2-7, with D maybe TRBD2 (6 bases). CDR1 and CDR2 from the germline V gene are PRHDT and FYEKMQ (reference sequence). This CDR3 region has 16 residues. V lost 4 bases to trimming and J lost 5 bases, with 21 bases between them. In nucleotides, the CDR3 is TGTGCCAGCAGCTCCCAATTGGCAGGGAGGCTAGACGAGCAGTACTTC. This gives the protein CASSSQLAGRLDEQYF.

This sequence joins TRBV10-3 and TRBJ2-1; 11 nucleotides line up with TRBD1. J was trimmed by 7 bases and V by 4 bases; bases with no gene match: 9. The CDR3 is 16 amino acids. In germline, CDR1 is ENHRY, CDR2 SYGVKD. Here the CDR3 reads CAISGKLDRGQNEQFF. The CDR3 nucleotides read TGTGCCATCAGTGGGAAGTTGGACAGGGGGCAAAATGAGCAGTTCTTC.

CDR3 sequence: CATHQAGGLYEQYF. CDR3 bases: TGTGCCACCCACCAAGCGGGAGGGCTCTACGAGCAGTACTTC. The V call is TRBV6-5, the J call TRBJ2-7; 10 bases fit TRBD2. Germline V CDR1 and CDR2: MNHEY, SVGAGI. V lost 10 bases to trimming and J lost 3 bases; unmatched junction nucleotides: 9. The CDR3 extends over 14 amino acids.

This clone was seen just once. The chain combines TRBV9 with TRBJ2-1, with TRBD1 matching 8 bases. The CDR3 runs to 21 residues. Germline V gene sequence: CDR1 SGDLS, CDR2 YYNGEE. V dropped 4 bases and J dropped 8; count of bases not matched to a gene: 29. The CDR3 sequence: CASSPASGRWQGAALGHEQFF. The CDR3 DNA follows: TGTGCCAGCAGCCCCGCGAGTGGAAGGTGGCAGGGGGCCGCCCTGGGTCATGAGCAGTTCTTC. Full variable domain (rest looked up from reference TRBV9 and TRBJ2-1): DSGVTQTPKHLITATGQRVTLRCSPRSGDLSVYWYQQSLDQGLQFLIQYYNGEERAKGNILERFSAQQFPDLHSELNLSSLELGDSALYFCASSPASGRWQGAALGHEQFFGPGTRLTVL.

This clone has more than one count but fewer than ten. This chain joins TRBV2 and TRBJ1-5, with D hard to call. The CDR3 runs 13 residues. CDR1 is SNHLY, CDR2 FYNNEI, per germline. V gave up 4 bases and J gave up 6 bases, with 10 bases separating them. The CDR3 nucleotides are TGTGCCAGCAGTGGGCGGGCTGGTCAGCCCCAGCATTTT. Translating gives CASSGRAGQPQHF.

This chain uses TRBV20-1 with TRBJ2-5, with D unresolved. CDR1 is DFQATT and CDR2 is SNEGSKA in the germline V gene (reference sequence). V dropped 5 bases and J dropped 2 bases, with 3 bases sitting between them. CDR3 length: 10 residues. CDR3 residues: CSALQETQYF. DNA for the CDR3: TGCAGTGCTCTGCAAGAGACCCAGTACTTC.

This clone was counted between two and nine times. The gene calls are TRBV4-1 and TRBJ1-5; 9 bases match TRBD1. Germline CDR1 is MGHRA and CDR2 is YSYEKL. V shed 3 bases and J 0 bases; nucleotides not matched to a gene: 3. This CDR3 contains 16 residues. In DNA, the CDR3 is TGCGCCAGCAGCCAGGGACAGGGATATAGCAATCAGCCCCAGCATTTT. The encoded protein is CASSQGQGYSNQPQHF.

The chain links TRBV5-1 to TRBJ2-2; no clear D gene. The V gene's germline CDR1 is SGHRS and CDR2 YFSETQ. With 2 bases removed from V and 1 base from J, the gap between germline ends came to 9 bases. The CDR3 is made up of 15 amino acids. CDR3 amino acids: CASSFTAENTGELFF. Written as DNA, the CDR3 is TGCGCCAGCAGCTTCACCGCGGAGAACACCGGGGAGCTGTTTTTT.

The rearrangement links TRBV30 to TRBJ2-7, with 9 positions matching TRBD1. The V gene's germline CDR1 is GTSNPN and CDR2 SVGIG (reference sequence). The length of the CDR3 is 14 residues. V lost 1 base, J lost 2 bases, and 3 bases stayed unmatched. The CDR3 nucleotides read TGTGCCTGGAGTGCCGGACAGGGGCCCTACGAGCAGTACTTC. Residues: CAWSAGQGPYEQYF.

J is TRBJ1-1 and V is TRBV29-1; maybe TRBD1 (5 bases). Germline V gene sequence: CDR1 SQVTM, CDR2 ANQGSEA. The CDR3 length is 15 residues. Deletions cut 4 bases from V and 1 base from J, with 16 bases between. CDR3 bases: TGCAGCGTTGGGGGGGTAAGGGACGAGAACACTGAAGCTTTCTTT. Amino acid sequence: CSVGGVRDENTEAFF.

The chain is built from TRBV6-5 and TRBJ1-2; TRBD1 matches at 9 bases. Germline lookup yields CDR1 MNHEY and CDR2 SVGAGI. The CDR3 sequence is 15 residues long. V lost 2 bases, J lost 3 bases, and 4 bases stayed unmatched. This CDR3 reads CASSYLTGGDYGYTF. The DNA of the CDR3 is TGTGCCAGCAGTTACCTGACAGGGGGGGACTATGGCTACACCTTC.

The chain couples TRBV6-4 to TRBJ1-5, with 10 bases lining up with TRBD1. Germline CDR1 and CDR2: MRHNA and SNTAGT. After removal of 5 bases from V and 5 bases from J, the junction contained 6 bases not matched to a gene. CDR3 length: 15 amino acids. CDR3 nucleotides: TGTGCCAGCAGTTCAACCGGGACAGGGGATCAGCCCCAGCATTTT. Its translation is CASSSTGTGDQPQHF.

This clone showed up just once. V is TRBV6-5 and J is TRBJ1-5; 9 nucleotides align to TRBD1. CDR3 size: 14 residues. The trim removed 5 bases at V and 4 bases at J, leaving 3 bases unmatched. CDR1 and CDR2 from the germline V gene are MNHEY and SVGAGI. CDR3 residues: CASSRDRDNQPQHF. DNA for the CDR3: TGTGCCAGCAGTAGGGACAGGGATAATCAGCCCCAGCATTTT.

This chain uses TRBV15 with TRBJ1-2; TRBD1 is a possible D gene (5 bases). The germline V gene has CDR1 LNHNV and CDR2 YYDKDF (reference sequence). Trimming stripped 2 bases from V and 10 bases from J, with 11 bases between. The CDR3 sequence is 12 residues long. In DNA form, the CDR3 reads TGTGCCACCAGCAGAAAAGACAGACCCTACACCTTC. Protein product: CATSRKDRPYTF.

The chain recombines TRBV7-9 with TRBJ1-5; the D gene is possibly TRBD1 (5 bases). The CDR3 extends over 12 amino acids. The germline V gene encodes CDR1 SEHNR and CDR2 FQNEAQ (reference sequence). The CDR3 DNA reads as TGTGCTGTCGGAACAGGCCCCCAGCCCCAGCATTTT. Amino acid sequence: CAVGTGPQPQHF.

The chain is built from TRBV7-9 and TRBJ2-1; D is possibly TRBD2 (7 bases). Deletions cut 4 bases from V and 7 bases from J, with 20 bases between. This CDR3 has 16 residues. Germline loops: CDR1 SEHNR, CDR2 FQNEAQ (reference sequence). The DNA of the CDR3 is TGTGCCAGCAGCTCTTTAGGGGGGGGAGCGCGGAATGAGCAGTTCTTC. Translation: CASSSLGGGARNEQFF.

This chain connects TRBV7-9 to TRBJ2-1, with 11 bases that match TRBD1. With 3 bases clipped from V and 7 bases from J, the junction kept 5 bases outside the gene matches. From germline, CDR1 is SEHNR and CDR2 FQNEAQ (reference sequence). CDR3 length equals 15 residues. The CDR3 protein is CASSFRTGGENEQFF. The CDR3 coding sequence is TGTGCCAGCAGCTTTCGGACAGGGGGCGAAAATGAGCAGTTCTTC. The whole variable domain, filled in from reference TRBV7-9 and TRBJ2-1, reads DTGVSQNPRHKITKRGQNVTFRCDPISEHNRLYWYRQTLGQGPEFLTYFQNEAQLEKSRLLSDRFSAERPKGSFSTLEIQRTEQGDSAMYLCASSFRTGGENEQFFGPGTRLTVL.

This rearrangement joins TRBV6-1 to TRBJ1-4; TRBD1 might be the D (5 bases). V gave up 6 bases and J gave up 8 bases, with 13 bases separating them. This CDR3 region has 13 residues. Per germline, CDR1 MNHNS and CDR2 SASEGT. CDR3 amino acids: CASRLGGGEKLFF. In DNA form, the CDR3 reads TGTGCCAGCAGACTAGGCGGGGGGGAAAAACTGTTTTTT.

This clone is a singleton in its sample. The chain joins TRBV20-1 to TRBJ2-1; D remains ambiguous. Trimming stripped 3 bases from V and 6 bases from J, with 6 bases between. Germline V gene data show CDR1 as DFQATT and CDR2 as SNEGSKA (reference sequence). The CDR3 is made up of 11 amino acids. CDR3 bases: TGCAGTGCTAGGCCTAGCAATGAGCAGTTCTTC. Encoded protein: CSARPSNEQFF.

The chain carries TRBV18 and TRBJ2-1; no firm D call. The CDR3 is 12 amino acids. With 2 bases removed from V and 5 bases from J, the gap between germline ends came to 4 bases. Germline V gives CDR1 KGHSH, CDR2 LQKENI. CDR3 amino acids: CASSPGDNEQFF. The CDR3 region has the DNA TGTGCCAGCTCACCAGGAGACAATGAGCAGTTCTTC.